The rows below give T cell receptor beta chains drawn from one sample of a study of cytomegalovirus exposure and HLA in healthy donors. Data came from immunoSEQ multiplex PCR; TCRdb stores just in-frame clones and leaves some out. Here the sample spans approximately 120,000 clones, over 70% being singletons. Source material: PBMCs. These receptors were taken from a woman aged 45-60 years in good health and CMV-seronegative. The CDR3 runs from the conserved cysteine through the conserved F or W. Fields, in order: CDR3 DNA, CDR3 protein, D gene, clone size, V gene, J gene. D genes are given only for firm matches. Clone size is not always given. Where it is, it says once, few, many or a class for expanded clones.

DNA: TGTGCCAGCTCACCACGGGGAACAGGGGGCACCGGAAAACTGTTTTTT
CDR3: CASSPRGTGGTGKLFF
D: TRBD1
size: -
V: TRBV18
J: TRBJ1-4

DNA: TGTGCCAGCACCCCGGCTGGCGGGAGTTACGAGCAGTACTTC
CDR3: CASTPAGGSYEQYF
D: TRBD2
size: -
V: TRBV28
J: TRBJ2-7

DNA: TGTGCCAGTTCCAGGGTGGGCACCGGGGAGCTGTTTTTT
CDR3: CASSRVGTGELFF
D: -
size: few
V: TRBV11-3
J: TRBJ2-2

DNA: TGTGCCAGCAGAGGGAGCTCTGGGGCCAACGTCCTGACTTTC
CDR3: CASRGSSGANVLTF
D: -
size: -
V: TRBV27
J: TRBJ2-6

DNA: TGTGCCACCAGCGGGGGGAGGGAGGGTAGGTACAATGAGCAGTTCTTC
CDR3: CATSGGREGRYNEQFF
D: TRBD2
size: -
V: TRBV15
J: TRBJ2-1

DNA: TGTGCCAGCAGCTTACCGTACCAAGAGACCCAGTACTTC
CDR3: CASSLPYQETQYF
D: -
size: -
V: TRBV11-1
J: TRBJ2-5

DNA: TGTGCCAGCAAAACCGGGACAGGTAACTACGAGCAGTACTTC
CDR3: CASKTGTGNYEQYF
D: TRBD1
size: -
V: TRBV6-5
J: TRBJ2-7

DNA: TGTGCCAGCAGCCAAGCGGTGGGAGGCAATGAGCAGTTCTTC
CDR3: CASSQAVGGNEQFF
D: -
size: -
V: TRBV16
J: TRBJ2-1

DNA: TGTGCCAGCAGCTTGGCGCGACAGGGGGCCATAGATACGCAGTATTTT
CDR3: CASSLARQGAIDTQYF
D: TRBD1
size: -
V: TRBV5-4
J: TRBJ2-3

DNA: TGTGCCAGCTCTACTTTGGGGCAGGTGCACAATGAGCAGTTCTTC
CDR3: CASSTLGQVHNEQFF
D: -
size: -
V: TRBV2
J: TRBJ2-1

DNA: TGCAGCGTTGGCGAAACAGGGGGTGGGGAGACCCAGTACTTC
CDR3: CSVGETGGGETQYF
D: TRBD1
size: -
V: TRBV29-1
J: TRBJ2-5

DNA: TGTGCCAGCAGCAGACAGGGAGATTACTACGAGCAGTACTTC
CDR3: CASSRQGDYYEQYF
D: TRBD1
size: few
V: TRBV5-5
J: TRBJ2-7

DNA: TGCGCCAGCAGCCAAGATTACGTACTAAGCTCTGGAAACACCATATATTTT
CDR3: CASSQDYVLSSGNTIYF
D: -
size: -
V: TRBV4-3
J: TRBJ1-3

DNA: TGTGCCGGCGCCGTCCAGACAGGAGCCTACGAGCAGTACTTC
CDR3: CAGAVQTGAYEQYF
D: -
size: -
V: TRBV25-1
J: TRBJ2-7

DNA: TGTGCCAGCAGCATAACCACCCACAGGGAAAATGAGCAGTTCTTC
CDR3: CASSITTHRENEQFF
D: -
size: -
V: TRBV7-9
J: TRBJ2-1

DNA: TGTGCCAGCAGCTTATTCCAGAGCACAGATACGCAGTATTTT
CDR3: CASSLFQSTDTQYF
D: -
size: -
V: TRBV7-8
J: TRBJ2-3

DNA: TGTGCCAGCAGCCGACGACTAGCAGCCAATGAGCAGTTCTTC
CDR3: CASSRRLAANEQFF
D: TRBD2
size: once
V: TRBV14
J: TRBJ2-1

DNA: TGTGCCAGTAATGAGCCGGGCGGGGAGCTGTTTTTT
CDR3: CASNEPGGELFF
D: -
size: -
V: TRBV19
J: TRBJ2-2

DNA: TGTGCCAGCAGCCAAAGGGGGACCTCTGGAAACACCATATATTTT
CDR3: CASSQRGTSGNTIYF
D: -
size: -
V: TRBV7-9
J: TRBJ1-3

DNA: TGTGCCATCAGTGAGTCGGACAGGGGTTCCTACGAGCAGTACTTC
CDR3: CAISESDRGSYEQYF
D: TRBD1
size: -
V: TRBV10-3
J: TRBJ2-7

DNA: TGTGCCAGCAGCCCCCAGACAGATACGCAGTATTTT
CDR3: CASSPQTDTQYF
D: -
size: -
V: TRBV9
J: TRBJ2-3

DNA: TGTGCCAGCAGTTTATCGAATCCGGGGTTGTTGGTTAATGAGCAGTTCTTC
CDR3: CASSLSNPGLLVNEQFF
D: -
size: -
V: TRBV27
J: TRBJ2-1

DNA: TGTGCCATCAGTGACCCGACGGTCCGCGGGTACCAAGAGACCCAGTACTTC
CDR3: CAISDPTVRGYQETQYF
D: -
size: -
V: TRBV10-3
J: TRBJ2-5

DNA: TGCGCCAGCATAGGGGCCTTGGACAGGATAAACACTGAAGCTTTCTTT
CDR3: CASIGALDRINTEAFF
D: TRBD1
size: -
V: TRBV10-1
J: TRBJ1-1

DNA: TGTGCCAGTAGTATAAGGACAGGGGGCGGCTATGGCTACACCTTC
CDR3: CASSIRTGGGYGYTF
D: TRBD1
size: -
V: TRBV19
J: TRBJ1-2

DNA: TGTGCCAGCAGCTCGGGAGACAGGGTCGAGACCCAGTACTTC
CDR3: CASSSGDRVETQYF
D: -
size: -
V: TRBV5-4
J: TRBJ2-5

DNA: TGTGCCAGCAGCTTACGGGACAGGGTCTTGGTTGAGCAGTTCTTC
CDR3: CASSLRDRVLVEQFF
D: TRBD1
size: once
V: TRBV7-2
J: TRBJ2-1

DNA: TGTTCCAGCAGCTTAGGGGAGGGGGACCTACGCACAGATACGCAGTATTTT
CDR3: CSSSLGEGDLRTDTQYF
D: -
size: -
V: TRBV7-9
J: TRBJ2-3

DNA: TGTGCCAGTAGTATACCAGGATGGGGAGACTATGGCTACACCTTC
CDR3: CASSIPGWGDYGYTF
D: -
size: -
V: TRBV19
J: TRBJ1-2

DNA: TGCGCCAGCAGCTTGGATTCGGGAGGGCCCTCGACAGATACGCAGTATTTT
CDR3: CASSLDSGGPSTDTQYF
D: TRBD2
size: -
V: TRBV5-1
J: TRBJ2-3

DNA: TGTGCCAGCAGCTCACAGGGAGGGGGGGGGTACTTC
CDR3: CASSSQGGGGYF
D: -
size: -
V: TRBV7-9
J: TRBJ2-7

DNA: TGTGCCACCAGCAGAGATATCAGCACCGGGACTAGCGGGGGAGCAGATACGCAGTATTTT
CDR3: CATSRDISTGTSGGADTQYF
D: TRBD2
size: -
V: TRBV15
J: TRBJ2-3

DNA: TGTGCCTGGAGTCTCCCAAGCGGGAGGAGGACAGATACGCAGTATTTT
CDR3: CAWSLPSGRRTDTQYF
D: TRBD2
size: -
V: TRBV30
J: TRBJ2-3

DNA: TGCGCCAGCAGCCCGCTCCTGCCGGGACTAGATCGGCGCCGAAAGATCCATGAGCAGTTCTTC
CDR3: CASSPLLPGLDRRRKIHEQFF
D: TRBD2
size: few
V: TRBV4-1
J: TRBJ2-1

DNA: TGTGCCAGCAGCGTAGACGACGGGAGGGGCACAGATACGCAGTATTTT
CDR3: CASSVDDGRGTDTQYF
D: TRBD2
size: -
V: TRBV9
J: TRBJ2-3

DNA: TGTGCCGGCCTGAGCGGGTTGAACCCCGGGGAGCTGTTTTTT
CDR3: CAGLSGLNPGELFF
D: -
size: -
V: TRBV6-1
J: TRBJ2-2

DNA: TGTGCCAGCAGTTCTTATTCCACCGGGGAGCTGTTTTTT
CDR3: CASSSYSTGELFF
D: -
size: -
V: TRBV28
J: TRBJ2-2

DNA: TGCAGCGTTGACCAAGGAGCAAACTACAATGAGCAGTTCTTC
CDR3: CSVDQGANYNEQFF
D: -
size: -
V: TRBV29-1
J: TRBJ2-1

DNA: TGTGCCAGCAGCATACCGGGACAGGGGAACACTGAAGCTTTCTTT
CDR3: CASSIPGQGNTEAFF
D: TRBD1
size: -
V: TRBV11-2
J: TRBJ1-1

DNA: TGTGCCAGCAGTGAATGGGACTGGAACACTGAAGCTTTCTTT
CDR3: CASSEWDWNTEAFF
D: -
size: -
V: TRBV6-5
J: TRBJ1-1

DNA: TGTGCCAGCATACAGGGTATATCGGCCGGGGAGCTGTTTTTT
CDR3: CASIQGISAGELFF
D: -
size: -
V: TRBV5-6
J: TRBJ2-2

DNA: TGTGCCAGCAGACCCGACGGGATCGGAAACACCATATATTTT
CDR3: CASRPDGIGNTIYF
D: -
size: -
V: TRBV6-5
J: TRBJ1-3

DNA: TGTGCCAGCAGGGCTTACGGGACACTCCAAGAGACCCAGTACTTC
CDR3: CASRAYGTLQETQYF
D: -
size: few
V: TRBV11-2
J: TRBJ2-5

DNA: TGTGCCAGCAGCGTAGTGGCGGGTAATGAGCAGTTCTTC
CDR3: CASSVVAGNEQFF
D: -
size: -
V: TRBV9
J: TRBJ2-1

DNA: TGTGCCAGCAGCGCGGGACTAGCGGTTCAAGAGACCCAGTACTTC
CDR3: CASSAGLAVQETQYF
D: TRBD2
size: -
V: TRBV7-9
J: TRBJ2-5

DNA: TGTGCCAGCAGCCAAGATTTGAGTCGTCTTACCCTGACCTACGAGCAGTACTTC
CDR3: CASSQDLSRLTLTYEQYF
D: -
size: few
V: TRBV4-2
J: TRBJ2-7

DNA: TGTGCCAGCAGTGGACTAGAAAACAATGAGCAGTTCTTC
CDR3: CASSGLENNEQFF
D: TRBD2
size: -
V: TRBV6-5
J: TRBJ2-1

DNA: TGTGCCAGCTCTCCCGGGACTCCCCAAAATGAGCAGTTCTTC
CDR3: CASSPGTPQNEQFF
D: -
size: -
V: TRBV27
J: TRBJ2-1

DNA: TGTGCCAGCAGCAAGGACAGGGGGCAAGAGACCCAGTACTTC
CDR3: CASSKDRGQETQYF
D: TRBD1
size: -
V: TRBV7-8
J: TRBJ2-5

DNA: TGTGCCAGCAGCTTGGTGGGGGGAGAAGAGACCCAGTACTTC
CDR3: CASSLVGGEETQYF
D: -
size: -
V: TRBV5-6
J: TRBJ2-5

DNA: TGTGCCAGTAGTACTAGCGGAAACACAGATACGCAGTATTTT
CDR3: CASSTSGNTDTQYF
D: TRBD2
size: -
V: TRBV19
J: TRBJ2-3

DNA: TGTGCCAGCAGCCGTGACACGTGGGAGACCCAGTACTTC
CDR3: CASSRDTWETQYF
D: -
size: -
V: TRBV7-9
J: TRBJ2-5

DNA: TGTGCCAGCTCCCAGGACAGGTCACAGGGCGAGCAGTACTTC
CDR3: CASSQDRSQGEQYF
D: TRBD1
size: -
V: TRBV18
J: TRBJ2-7

DNA: TGTGCCAGCAGTGGACAGGGCGGGTTTAACTATGGCTACACCTTC
CDR3: CASSGQGGFNYGYTF
D: TRBD1
size: -
V: TRBV28
J: TRBJ1-2

DNA: TGTGCCAGCAGCACGAGGACAGGGCACGAGCAGTACTTC
CDR3: CASSTRTGHEQYF
D: TRBD1
size: -
V: TRBV7-8
J: TRBJ2-7

DNA: TGTGCCAGCAGCTCCCAGTCGGGAGGTATGGAGACCCAGTACTTC
CDR3: CASSSQSGGMETQYF
D: TRBD2
size: -
V: TRBV28
J: TRBJ2-5

DNA: TGCGCCAGCAGCCAAGGGGACAGGGGGTCTGTCGAGACCCAGTACTTC
CDR3: CASSQGDRGSVETQYF
D: TRBD1
size: -
V: TRBV4-1
J: TRBJ2-5

DNA: TGTGCCAGCAACAGGGAGCAAGCTTTCTTT
CDR3: CASNREQAFF
D: -
size: -
V: TRBV6-1
J: TRBJ1-1

DNA: TGTGCCAGCAGTTTAGGAGGGGCTGGAAACACCATATATTTT
CDR3: CASSLGGAGNTIYF
D: -
size: -
V: TRBV27
J: TRBJ1-3